Detailed here is one T cell receptor (beta chain). Each CDR3 protein gets one entry after TCRdb re-called the 5' RACE reads with MiXCR. Of tens of thousands of distinct CDR3 sequences in the sample, about 13% were seen once. This sample is drawn from a study of neurological immune-mediated disorders. Germline V gives CDR1 MGHDK, CDR2 SYGVNS. With V trimmed by 7 bases and J by 0 bases, 11 bases remained unmatched. CDR3 size: 16 residues. Sample time point: longitudinal time-point 1 (baseline). The unsorted libraries were produced from 2 million PBMCs held at -80 C. The origin of this receptor is a female donor with HTLV-1-associated myelopathy (HAM/TSP). The chain uses TRBV25-1 and TRBJ1-1; 7 nucleotides match TRBD1. The sequenced material came from PBMCs. The CDR3 nucleotides read TGTGCCAGCACGGAACCGGACAGGCGCATGAACACTGAAGCTTTCTTT. Its protein product is CASTEPDRRMNTEAFF.